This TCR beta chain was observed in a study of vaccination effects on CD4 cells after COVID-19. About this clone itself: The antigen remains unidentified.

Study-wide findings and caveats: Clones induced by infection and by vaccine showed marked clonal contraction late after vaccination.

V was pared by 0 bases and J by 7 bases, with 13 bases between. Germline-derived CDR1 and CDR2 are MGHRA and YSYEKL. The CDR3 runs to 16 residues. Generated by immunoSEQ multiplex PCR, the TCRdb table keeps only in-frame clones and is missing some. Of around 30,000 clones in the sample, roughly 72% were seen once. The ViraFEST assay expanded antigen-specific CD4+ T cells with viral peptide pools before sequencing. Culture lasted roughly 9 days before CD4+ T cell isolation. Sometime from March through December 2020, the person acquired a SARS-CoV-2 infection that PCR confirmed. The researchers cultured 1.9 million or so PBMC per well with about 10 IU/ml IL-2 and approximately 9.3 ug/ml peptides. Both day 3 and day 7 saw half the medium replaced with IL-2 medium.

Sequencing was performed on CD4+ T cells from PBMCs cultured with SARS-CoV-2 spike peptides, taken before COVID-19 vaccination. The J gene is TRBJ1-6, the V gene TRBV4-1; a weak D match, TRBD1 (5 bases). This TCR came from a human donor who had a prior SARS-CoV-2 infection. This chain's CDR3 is CASSQELGDENSPLHF. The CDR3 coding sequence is TGCGCCAGCAGCCAAGAACTAGGGGATGAGAATTCACCCCTCCACTTT.